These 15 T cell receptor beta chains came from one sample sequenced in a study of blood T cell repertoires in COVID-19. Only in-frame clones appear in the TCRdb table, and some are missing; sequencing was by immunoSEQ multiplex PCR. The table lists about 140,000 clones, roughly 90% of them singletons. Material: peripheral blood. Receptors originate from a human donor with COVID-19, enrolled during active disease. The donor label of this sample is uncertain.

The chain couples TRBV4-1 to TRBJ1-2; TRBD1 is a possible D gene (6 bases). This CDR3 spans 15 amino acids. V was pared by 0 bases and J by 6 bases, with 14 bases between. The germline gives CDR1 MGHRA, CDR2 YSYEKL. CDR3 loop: CASSQDGGWLNGYTF. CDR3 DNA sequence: TGCGCCAGCAGCCAAGATGGGGGCTGGCTTAATGGCTACACCTTC.

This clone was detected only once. The CDR3 protein is CASSQGQVTDTQYF. The CDR3 coding sequence is TGTGCCAGCAGTCAAGGACAGGTCACAGATACGCAGTATTTT. This chain connects TRBV7-9 to TRBJ2-3, with 7 bases lining up with TRBD1. Germline V gene lookup returns CDR1 SEHNR and CDR2 FQNEAQ (reference sequence). The CDR3 sequence is 14 residues long. Germline trimming cut 6 bases from V and 2 bases from J; bases unmatched to any gene: 5.

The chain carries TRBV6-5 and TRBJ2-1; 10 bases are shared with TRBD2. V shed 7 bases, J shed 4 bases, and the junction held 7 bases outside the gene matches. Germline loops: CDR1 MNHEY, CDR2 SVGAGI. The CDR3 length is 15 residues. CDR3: CASTAAGGPYNEQFF. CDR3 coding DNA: TGTGCCAGCACGGCAGCGGGGGGGCCTTACAATGAGCAGTTCTTC.

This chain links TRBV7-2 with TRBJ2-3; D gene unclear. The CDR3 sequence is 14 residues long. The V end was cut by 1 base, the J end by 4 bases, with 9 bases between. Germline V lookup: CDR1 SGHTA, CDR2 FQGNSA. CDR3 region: CASSLEARSDTQYF. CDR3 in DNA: TGTGCCAGCAGCTTAGAGGCTAGATCAGATACGCAGTATTTT.

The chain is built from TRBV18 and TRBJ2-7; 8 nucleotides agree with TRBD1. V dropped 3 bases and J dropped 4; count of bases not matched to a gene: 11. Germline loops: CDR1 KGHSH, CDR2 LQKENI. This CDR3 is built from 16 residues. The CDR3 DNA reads TGTGCCAGCTCACCCAGCACCCGACAGGGGAAATACGAGCAGTACTTC. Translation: CASSPSTRQGKYEQYF.

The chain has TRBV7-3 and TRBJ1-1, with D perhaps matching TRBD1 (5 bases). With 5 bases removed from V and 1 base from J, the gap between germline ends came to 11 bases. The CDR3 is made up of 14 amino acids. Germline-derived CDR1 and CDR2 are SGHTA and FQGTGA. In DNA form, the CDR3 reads TGTGCCAGCAGCCCACTGGGGGGGAACACTGAAGCTTTCTTT. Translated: CASSPLGGNTEAFF.

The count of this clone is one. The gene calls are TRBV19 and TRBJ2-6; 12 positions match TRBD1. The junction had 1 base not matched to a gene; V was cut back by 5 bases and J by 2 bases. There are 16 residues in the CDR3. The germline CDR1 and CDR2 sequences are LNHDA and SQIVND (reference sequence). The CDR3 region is CASSGTGGAGANVLTF. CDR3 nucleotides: TGTGCCAGTAGTGGGACAGGGGGCGCTGGGGCCAACGTCCTGACTTTC.

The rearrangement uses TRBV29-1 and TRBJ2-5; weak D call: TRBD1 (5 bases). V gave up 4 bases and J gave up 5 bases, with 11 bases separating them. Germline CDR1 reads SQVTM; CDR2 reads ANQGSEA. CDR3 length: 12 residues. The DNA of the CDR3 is TGCAGCGTTGGGACACCCGAGGAGACCCAGTACTTC. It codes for CSVGTPEETQYF.

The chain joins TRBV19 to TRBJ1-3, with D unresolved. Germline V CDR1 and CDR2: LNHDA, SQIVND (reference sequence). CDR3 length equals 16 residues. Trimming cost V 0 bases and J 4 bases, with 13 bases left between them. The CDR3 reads CASSIDLHKPGNTIYF. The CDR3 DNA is TGTGCCAGTAGTATAGATCTGCACAAACCAGGAAACACCATATATTTT.

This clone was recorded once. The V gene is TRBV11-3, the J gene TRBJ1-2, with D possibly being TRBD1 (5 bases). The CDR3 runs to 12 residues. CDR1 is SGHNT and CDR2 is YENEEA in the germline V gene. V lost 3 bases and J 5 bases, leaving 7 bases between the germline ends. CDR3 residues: CASSFRQYGYTF. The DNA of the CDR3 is TGTGCCAGCAGCTTCAGACAGTATGGCTACACCTTC.

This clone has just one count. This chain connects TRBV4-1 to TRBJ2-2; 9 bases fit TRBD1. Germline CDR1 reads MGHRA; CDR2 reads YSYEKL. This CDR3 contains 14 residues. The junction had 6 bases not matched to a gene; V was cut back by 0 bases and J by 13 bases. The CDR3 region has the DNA TGCGCCAGCAGCCAAGACCTCGGGACAGGGAGGCTGTTTTTT. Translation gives CASSQDLGTGRLFF.

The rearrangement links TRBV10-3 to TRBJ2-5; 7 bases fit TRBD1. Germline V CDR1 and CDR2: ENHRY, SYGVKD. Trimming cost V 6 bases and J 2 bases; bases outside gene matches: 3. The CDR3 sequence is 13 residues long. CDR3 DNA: TGTGCCATCAGCAAGGGACAGCAAGAGACCCAGTACTTC. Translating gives CAISKGQQETQYF.

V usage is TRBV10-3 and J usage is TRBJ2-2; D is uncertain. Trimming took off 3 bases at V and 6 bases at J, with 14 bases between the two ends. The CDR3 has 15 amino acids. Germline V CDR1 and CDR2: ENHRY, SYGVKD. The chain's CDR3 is CAISDPDSGSGELFF. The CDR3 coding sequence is TGTGCCATCAGTGACCCCGATTCCGGGTCCGGGGAGCTGTTTTTT.

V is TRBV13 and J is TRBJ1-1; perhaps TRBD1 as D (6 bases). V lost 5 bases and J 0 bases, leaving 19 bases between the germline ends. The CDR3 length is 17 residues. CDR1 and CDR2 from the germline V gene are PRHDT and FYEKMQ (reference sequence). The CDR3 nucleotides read TGTGCCAGCAGCCCGGTGGAGGACAGCCTTATGAACACTGAAGCTTTCTTT. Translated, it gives CASSPVEDSLMNTEAFF.

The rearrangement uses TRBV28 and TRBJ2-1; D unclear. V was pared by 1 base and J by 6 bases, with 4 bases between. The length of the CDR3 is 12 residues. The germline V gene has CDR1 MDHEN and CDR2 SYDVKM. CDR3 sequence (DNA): TGTGCCAGCAGTTTATCCGGCAATGAGCAGTTCTTC. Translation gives CASSLSGNEQFF.